Each of the 20 T cell receptor beta chains below was sequenced from the same sample in a study of Ad26.COV2.S vaccination and SARS-CoV-2 variants. The treatment here: around 19 received Ad26.COV2.S at low or high dose, single or two shots; roughly 5 received placebo; per-sample allocation not given. On day 63 after the first injection, vaccine and placebo recipients gave samples. Clones were sequenced by immunoSEQ multiplex PCR, and TCRdb holds only the in-frame ones, with some missing. Here the sample spans hundreds of thousands of clones, approximately 88% being singletons. The sample consisted of peripheral blood, taken in a trial of Ad26.COV2.S vaccine versus placebo. These receptors originate from a person between 18 and 65 years old who received the Ad26.COV2.S COVID-19 vaccine or a placebo.

The J gene is TRBJ1-5, the V gene TRBV6-5; 8 bases are shared with TRBD1. The germline CDR1 and CDR2 sequences are MNHEY and SVGAGI. Trimming at V came to 5 bases and at J to 4 bases, leaving 4 bases not matched to a gene. The CDR3 length is 14 residues. The CDR3 loop is CASSPGQANQPQHF. CDR3 in DNA: TGTGCCAGCAGTCCGGGACAGGCAAATCAGCCCCAGCATTTT.

This rearrangement joins TRBV18 to TRBJ1-2, with unresolved D. In germline, CDR1 is KGHSH, CDR2 LQKENI. The CDR3 length is 13 residues. Trimming took off 2 bases at V and 8 bases at J, with 12 bases between the two ends. The chain's CDR3 is CASSPGSVKGYTF. Here the CDR3 DNA reads TGTGCCAGCTCACCAGGTTCCGTAAAAGGCTACACCTTC.

The CDR3 loop reads CASSSEGKLFF. The CDR3 region has the DNA TGTGCCAGCAGCAGCGAGGGAAAACTGTTTTTT. The rearrangement links TRBV6-5 to TRBJ1-4; no reliable D call. V gave up 6 bases and J gave up 10 bases, with 9 bases separating them. The CDR3 loop spans 11 amino acids. Per germline, CDR1 MNHEY and CDR2 SVGAGI.

V gene TRBV3-1 (or the pseudogene TRBV3-2) combines with J gene TRBJ2-1; D possibly corresponds to TRBD1 (5 bases). Germline CDR1 LGHDT, CDR2 YNNKEL (reference sequence). The CDR3 covers 14 residues. V was shortened by 4 bases and J by 3 bases, with 10 bases between the two germline ends. The CDR3 loop reads CASSPSTGYNEQFF. In nucleotides, the CDR3 is TGTGCCAGCAGCCCGTCCACAGGCTACAATGAGCAGTTCTTC.

There are a few counts of this clone. The sample carries other DNA sequences with the same CDR3. This chain joins TRBV7-8 and TRBJ2-2; weak D call: TRBD2 (5 bases). From germline, CDR1 is SGHVS and CDR2 FQNEAQ. This CDR3 spans 13 amino acids. Trimming took off 2 bases at V and 4 bases at J, with 5 bases between the two ends. CDR3 region: CASSLSGTGELFF. The CDR3 DNA is TGTGCCAGCAGCTTAAGCGGCACCGGGGAGCTGTTTTTT.

The rearrangement joins TRBV12-3 or TRBV12-4 to TRBJ1-2; 7 bases are a match to TRBD1. The V segment lost 6 bases and the J segment 7 bases; nucleotides outside the gene matches: 8. The CDR3 has 13 amino acids. DNA of the CDR3: TGTGCCAGCAGCCTGGGACAGACACTTGGCTACACCTTC. This sequence encodes CASSLGQTLGYTF.

Points on this clone: The same CDR3 also results from other DNA sequences found in this sample. The gene calls are TRBV5-1 and TRBJ2-7, with D hard to call. Trimming shortened V by 0 bases and J by 4 bases, and 2 bases separated the two germline ends. CDR3 length: 11 residues. CDR1 SGHRS and CDR2 YFSETQ come from the germline V gene. In DNA form, the CDR3 reads TGCGCCAGCAGCTTGGATTACGAGCAGTACTTC. Translated: CASSLDYEQYF.

The chain employs TRBV19 and TRBJ2-3; a weak D match, TRBD2 (5 bases). Looked up from germline, CDR1 is LNHDA and CDR2 is SQIVND (reference sequence). V lost 6 bases and J lost 1, with 17 bases in between. The length of the CDR3 is 16 residues. The CDR3 protein is CASSRGLKSGTDTQYF. The DNA for the CDR3 is TGTGCCAGTAGCCGCGGACTTAAATCTGGCACAGATACGCAGTATTTT.

This clone was found once. This chain connects TRBV3-1 (or the pseudogene TRBV3-2) to TRBJ2-7; D remains unclear. V lost 1 base to trimming and J lost 6 bases, with 7 bases between them. The CDR3 loop spans 12 amino acids. Looked up from germline, CDR1 is LGHDT and CDR2 is YNNKEL (reference sequence). The CDR3 is CASSQVGSEQYF. The CDR3 coding sequence is TGTGCCAGCAGCCAAGTAGGGTCCGAGCAGTACTTC.

The CDR3 region has the DNA TGCGCCAGCAGCGCCTCGGACAGGAGGTCATGGTCCTACGAGCAGTACTTC. This gives the protein CASSASDRRSWSYEQYF. The chain has TRBV5-1 and TRBJ2-7; 7 positions match TRBD1. The length of the CDR3 is 17 residues. V lost 4 bases to trimming and J lost 1 base; unmatched junction nucleotides: 14. Germline V CDR1 and CDR2: SGHRS, YFSETQ.

The V gene is TRBV3-1 (or the pseudogene TRBV3-2), the J gene TRBJ2-1, with 10 bases identical to TRBD2. Germline V gene data show CDR1 as LGHDT and CDR2 as YNNKEL (reference sequence). The CDR3 has 16 residues. Unmatched junction bases numbered 8, after V lost 1 base and J lost 8 bases. CDR3 in DNA: TGTGCCAGCAGCCAAGGCAAGCGGGGGGGCAATTATGAGCAGTTCTTC. Amino acid sequence: CASSQGKRGGNYEQFF.

This clone has a single count. The V gene is TRBV7-2, the J gene TRBJ2-3; 8 bases match TRBD2. Per the germline V gene, CDR1 is SGHTA and CDR2 is FQGNSA. The CDR3 totals 13 residues. V was clipped by 5 bases and J by 10 bases; unmatched bases: 8. The CDR3 loop is CASSRAGGDAQYF. The DNA of the CDR3 is TGTGCCAGCAGCCGGGCGGGGGGCGACGCGCAGTATTTT.

The rearrangement joins TRBV3-1 (or the pseudogene TRBV3-2) to TRBJ2-2, with 7 nucleotides matching TRBD2. The CDR3 covers 14 residues. In germline, CDR1 is LGHDT, CDR2 YNNKEL (reference sequence). The trim removed 7 bases at V and 14 bases at J, leaving 16 bases unmatched. The CDR3 DNA reads TGTGCCAGCACGCCCCAGGGTTCCGGGGGGATACTGTTTTTT. Translated, it gives CASTPQGSGGILFF.

The chain recombines TRBV18 with TRBJ1-4, with 10 bases that match TRBD1. There are 15 residues in the CDR3. Germline V gives CDR1 KGHSH, CDR2 LQKENI. Trimming cost V 1 base and J 5 bases; bases outside gene matches: 1. The CDR3 DNA is TGTGCCAGCTCACCACAGGGACAGGGGAATGAAAAACTGTTTTTT. It yields the protein CASSPQGQGNEKLFF.

The rearrangement links TRBV5-4 to TRBJ2-5; D may be TRBD1 or TRBD2 (5 bases each). Trimming shortened V by 4 bases and J by 5 bases, and 12 bases separated the two germline ends. Germline CDR1 is SGHNT and CDR2 is YYREEE (reference sequence). The CDR3 runs to 13 residues. CDR3 sequence reads: CASSPGPRETQYF. For the CDR3, the DNA is TGTGCCAGCAGCCCGGGACCCCGGGAGACCCAGTACTTC. Based on the CDR3 plus reference TRBV5-4 and TRBJ2-5, the full variable domain is ETGVTQSPTHLIKTRGQQVTLRCSSQSGHNTVSWYQQALGQGPQFIFQYYREEENGRGNFPPRFSGLQFPNYSSELNVNALELDDSALYLCASSPGPRETQYFGPGTRLLVL.

The chain is built from TRBV2 and TRBJ1-5, with D maybe TRBD1 (5 bases). Germline assignment: CDR1 SNHLY and CDR2 FYNNEI. Trimming shortened V by 9 bases and J by 6 bases, and 15 bases separated the two germline ends. The CDR3 length is 13 residues. This CDR3 reads CASKKGFSQPQHF. The DNA of the CDR3 is TGTGCCAGTAAAAAGGGGTTCAGTCAGCCCCAGCATTTT.

The chain employs TRBV5-1 and TRBJ2-6, with 8 bases that match TRBD2. CDR1 SGHRS and CDR2 YFSETQ come from the germline V gene. V was pared by 4 bases and J by 2 bases, with 5 bases of the junction left unmatched. The CDR3 totals 16 residues. The CDR3 DNA sequence: TGCGCCAGCAGCCCGACGGGGGGGACTGGGGCCAACGTCCTGACTTTC. Protein: CASSPTGGTGANVLTF.

In the case of this clone: Other DNA variants within this sample encode the same CDR3. CDR3 sequence: CASSYLTGGNTEAFF. In DNA form, the CDR3 reads TGTGCCAGCAGTTACCTTACAGGGGGCAACACTGAAGCTTTCTTT. The chain has TRBV6-5 and TRBJ1-1, with 9 positions matching TRBD1. CDR1 and CDR2 (germline): MNHEY, SVGAGI. The ends lost 2 bases at V and 2 bases at J; junction bases unmatched: 3. The length of the CDR3 is 15 residues.

V and J are TRBV18 and TRBJ1-5, with a weak D call TRBD1 (5 bases). This CDR3 has 16 residues. Germline V gives CDR1 KGHSH, CDR2 LQKENI. V was pared by 6 bases and J by 1 base, with 16 bases between. The CDR3 here is CASSPSGGGSNQPQHF. The DNA of the CDR3 is TGTGCCAGCTCTCCCTCCGGGGGAGGGAGCAATCAGCCCCAGCATTTT.

The rearrangement joins TRBV7-2 to TRBJ2-7, with D unclear. This CDR3 spans 15 amino acids. With 1 base removed from V and 3 bases from J, the gap between germline ends came to 13 bases. Germline V gene data show CDR1 as SGHTA and CDR2 as FQGNSA. Here the CDR3 DNA reads TGTGCCAGCAGCTTAGTCGTAGGGTTAGACTACGAGCAGTACTTC. Its protein is CASSLVVGLDYEQYF.